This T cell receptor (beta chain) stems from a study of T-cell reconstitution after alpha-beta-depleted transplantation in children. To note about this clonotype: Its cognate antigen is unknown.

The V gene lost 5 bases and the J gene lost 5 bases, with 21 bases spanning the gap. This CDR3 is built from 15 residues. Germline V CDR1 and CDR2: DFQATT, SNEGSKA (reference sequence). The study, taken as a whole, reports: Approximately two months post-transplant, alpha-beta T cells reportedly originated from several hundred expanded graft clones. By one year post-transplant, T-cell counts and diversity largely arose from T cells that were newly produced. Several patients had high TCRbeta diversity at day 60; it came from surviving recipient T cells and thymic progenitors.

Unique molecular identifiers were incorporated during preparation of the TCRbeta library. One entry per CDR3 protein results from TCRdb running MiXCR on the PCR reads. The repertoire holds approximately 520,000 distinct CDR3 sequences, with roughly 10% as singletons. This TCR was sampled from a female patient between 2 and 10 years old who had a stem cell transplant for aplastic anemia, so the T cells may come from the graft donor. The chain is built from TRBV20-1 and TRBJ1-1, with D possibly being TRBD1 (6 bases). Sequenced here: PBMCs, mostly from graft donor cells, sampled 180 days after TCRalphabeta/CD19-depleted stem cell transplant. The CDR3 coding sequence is TGCAGTGCTCGGTCGCGCGTTGCAGGGGATACTGAAGCTTTCTTT. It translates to CSARSRVAGDTEAFF.